The 6 T cell receptor beta chains reported below all come from one sample, sequenced in a study of blood T cell repertoires in COVID-19. Method: immunoSEQ multiplex PCR; TCRdb's copy keeps in-frame clones and lacks some. The repertoire has 85,000 to 130,000 clones, 86% of them found once; the top ten carry roughly 2.7%. The sample was PBMCs or T cells enriched from blood (not recorded which). These receptors all stem from a woman aged 45-59 years who had recovered from COVID-19.

V and J are TRBV24-1 and TRBJ2-5, with TRBD1 matching over 8 bases. The CDR3 runs to 16 residues. V lost 3 bases to trimming and J lost 0 bases; unmatched junction nucleotides: 5. Germline lookup yields CDR1 KGHDR and CDR2 SFDVKD. The CDR3 sequence is CATSDVTGGDQETQYF. For the CDR3, the DNA is TGTGCCACCAGTGATGTAACAGGGGGAGACCAAGAGACCCAGTACTTC.

The V call is TRBV6-5, the J call TRBJ2-4; 9 bases fit TRBD1. With 4 bases clipped from V and 0 bases from J, the junction kept 1 base outside the gene matches. Germline V gene sequence: CDR1 MNHEY, CDR2 SVGAGI. The length of the CDR3 is 15 residues. The CDR3 DNA follows: TGTGCCAGCAGTTGGGACAGGGCAGCCAAAAACATTCAGTACTTC. This codes for CASSWDRAAKNIQYF.

This clone was counted between two and nine times. V and J are TRBV18 and TRBJ2-7; TRBD2 is a possible D gene (6 bases). Germline values: CDR1 KGHSH, CDR2 LQKENI. The CDR3 extends over 13 amino acids. V lost 2 bases and J 2 bases, leaving 7 bases between the germline ends. CDR3: CASSPGGPYEQYF. CDR3 bases: TGTGCCAGCTCACCAGGAGGGCCCTACGAGCAGTACTTC. Combining the CDR3 with reference TRBV18 and TRBJ2-7 gives the whole variable domain NAGVMQNPRHLVRRRGQEARLRCSPMKGHSHVYWYRQLPEEGLKFMVYLQKENIIDESGMPKERFSAEFPKEGPSILRIQQVVRGDSAAYFCASSPGGPYEQYFGPGTRLTVT.

This clone was seen a handful of times. The gene calls are TRBV6-5 and TRBJ1-2; TRBD1 agrees at 7 bases. J was trimmed by 4 bases and V by 8 bases; bases with no gene match: 4. The CDR3 loop spans 12 amino acids. Per the germline V gene, CDR1 is MNHEY and CDR2 is SVGAGI. CDR3 amino acids: CASHDRAYGYTF. DNA for the CDR3: TGTGCCAGCCATGACAGGGCCTATGGCTACACCTTC.

The chain links TRBV2 to TRBJ2-5; D possibly corresponds to TRBD2 (6 bases). The CDR3 totals 16 residues. Germline V gene lookup returns CDR1 SNHLY and CDR2 FYNNEI. Trimming left V 1 base short and J 1 base short, with 13 bases between. The CDR3 loop reads CASSEGWTKFQETQYF. Here the CDR3 DNA reads TGTGCCAGCAGTGAAGGGTGGACTAAGTTCCAAGAGACCCAGTACTTC.

CDR3 amino acids: CASSRGSNQPQHF. CDR3 bases: TGTGCCAGCAGTAGGGGTAGCAATCAGCCCCAGCATTTT. The chain employs TRBV27 and TRBJ1-5; D possibly corresponds to TRBD1 (5 bases). CDR3 length: 13 amino acids. V was clipped by 5 bases and J by 0 bases, with 5 bases between them. Germline V gene lookup returns CDR1 MNHEY and CDR2 SMNVEV (reference sequence).